This T cell receptor beta chain originates from a study of blood T cell repertoires in COVID-19. In Seattle, patients joined the study during active infection and were tracked longitudinally. In the study's own analysis: Amplifying reference gene primers gave estimates of nucleated cell counts. This table comes from immunoSEQ multiplex PCR, and its TCRdb copy is limited to in-frame clones, with some not included. The V and J calls and clone size were taken over from that table, and D and trimming were inferred from the DNA. The data show approximately 500,000 clones, approximately 88% seen once. Points on this clone: Germline and junction disagree at one end, which may indicate a read error.

This clonotype was sampled from a woman in her fifties or sixties with COVID-19, enrolled during active disease. Material for sequencing was peripheral blood.

The DNA for the CDR3 is TGTGCCAGCAGCGTAACGGGCAGGGATAATTCACCCCTCCACTTT. Amino acid sequence: CASSVTGRDNSPLHF. This chain uses TRBV7-3 with TRBJ1-6; perhaps TRBD1 as D (5 bases). Per germline, CDR1 SGHTA and CDR2 FQGTGA. The CDR3 is 15 amino acids.